This T cell receptor (beta chain) comes out of a study of blood T cell repertoires in COVID-19. Study-level background: Nucleic acid was either cDNA or gDNA, and it came from T cells, B-cell-depleted T cells, or PBMCs.

Libraries were prepared by immunoSEQ multiplex PCR; TCRdb keeps only in-frame clonotypes and omits some of them. The sample has about 43,000 clones; around 79% are singletons. V lost 7 bases and J lost 6; bases outside the gene matches: 7. CDR1 SGHNT and CDR2 YYREEE come from the germline V gene (reference sequence). CDR3 length: 14 amino acids. The clonotype originates from a woman in her fifties or sixties with acute or convalescent COVID-19. The sequencing input was peripheral blood. The rearrangement uses TRBV5-4 and TRBJ2-2; 9 nucleotides match TRBD2. In nucleotides, the CDR3 is TGTGCCAGCCGACTTGGCGGGGGGGCCGGGGAGCTGTTTTTT. It codes for CASRLGGGAGELFF.